The source of this T cell receptor (beta chain) is a study of CD8+CD57+ T cells in acquired aplastic anemia (dated by TCRdb to the late 2010s). Turning to the overall study: Extracted DNA from sorted CD4+ and CD8+ cells averaged around 3.3 ug, ranging from about 0.17 to 30 ug. CD8+CD57+ expansion was defined as a frequency above the mean frequency observed in healthy subjects. Study-wide findings and limitations: Although 25 to 30 CD8+ CDR3 sequences were shared by patients and controls, these sequences appeared highly expressed in patients and within the immunodominant clones of patients. Patients and healthy controls showed no significant difference in CD8+ Simpson's diversity (P=0.060).

Expansion of CD8+CD57+ cells had been shown by flow cytometry in the patients chosen for sequencing. Severe acquired aplastic anemia was diagnosed in all patients according to International Study of Aplastic Anemia and Agranulocytosis and Camitta criteria. At the time blood was sampled, none of the patients had received any therapy. In this study, sorted CD4+ and CD8+ T cells from the blood of healthy subjects and of severe aplastic anemia patients had their TCR repertoires deep-sequenced. Patients were enrolled under clinicaltrials.gov protocols 00001620, 01623167, 00001397, 00071045, 00081523 and 00961064 in the USA. Ficoll-Paque density gradient centrifugation was used to isolate peripheral blood mononuclear cells. Before DNA extraction, CD4+ and CD8+ T cells were sorted by FACS or by magnetic beads. As for this clonotype: Its recognized antigen is unknown. A junction boundary mismatches the germline segment, possibly from a read error.

Profiling of TCR beta VDJ combinations and CDR3 sequences used genomic DNA as the template. An Illumina HiSeq 2000 was used for TCR repertoire sequencing. On the study's bioinformatics: TRBV/TRBJ rearrangement plots, CDR3 size and DJ length profiles, and Simpson's diversity index were used to evaluate the repertoires. The most abundant DNA sequence in the deep sequencing data was taken as the immunodominant clone. CDR3 amino acid sequences were screened for sharing across subjects and were compared with published repertoires and the VDJdb database. TCRdb cleaned the public reads at Q25 with fastp, built clones with MiXCR and kept in-frame beta chains. For every CDR3 protein sequence, its rows merge into one entry that carries the most common genes and DNA. TCRdb, not the original authors, processed these V and J calls. For this sample the table gives under 350,000 distinct CDR3 sequences, of which under 65% were detected only once. The top ten constitute roughly 1.2% of the sample.

The germline V gene provides CDR1 SGHRS and CDR2 YFSETQ. The CDR3 runs 11 residues from the cysteine to the phenylalanine. Only the CDR3 region is kept as DNA, spanning 33 bases read in frame from base 1. Source material: sorted CD4+, CD8+, or CD8+CD57+ T cells (not recorded which) from PBMCs. This TCR derives from a human donor with aplastic anemia. In this chain, TRBV5-1 is recombined with TRBJ2-2, with TRBD2 as a weak D call on 5 bases. For the CDR3, the sequence is CASSRSGELLF. The DNA sequence reads TGCGCCAGCAGCCGTTCCGGGGAGCTGCTTTTT.